The subject of this entry is one TCR beta chain. Its antigen is not identified. CDR1 is SGHDT, CDR2 YYEEEE, per germline. The CDR3 is 13 residues long. The J segment lost 11 bases and the V segment lost 0 bases, leaving 3 bases of the junction unmatched. These data originate in a study of PD-1 blockade in mismatch repair-deficient tumors. Whole-study findings and limits: Tumor-resident clones, often absent from pretreatment blood, expanded after pembrolizumab and then contracted.

The protocol was immunoSEQ multiplex PCR, while the TCRdb copy is restricted to in-frame clones and leaves out a portion. The repertoire consists of 40,000 or so clones, with around 79% occurring once and the leading ten covering roughly 22%. The chain links TRBV5-6 to TRBJ2-4; 9 bases map to TRBD2. This clonotype was sampled from an adult with mismatch repair-deficient cancer. The specimen was peripheral blood, collected 4 weeks after starting pembrolizumab. In nucleotides, the CDR3 is TGTGCCAGCAGCTTGGGGCTAGCGGGGTTTCAGTACTTC. This gives the protein CASSLGLAGFQYF.